This entry lists 9 T cell receptor beta chains sequenced from one sample in a study of blood T cell repertoires in COVID-19. Using immunoSEQ multiplex PCR, the repertoire was profiled, and TCRdb retains in-frame clones only, with some absent. This sample has 150,000 to 200,000 clones, with around 90% found just once. The sample consisted of peripheral blood. These receptors were collected from a man aged 45-65 years with acute or convalescent COVID-19.

This chain's CDR3 is CASSLGGVPNEKLFF. The DNA for the CDR3 is TGCGCCAGCAGCTTGGGCGGGGTGCCTAATGAAAAACTGTTTTTT. The chain employs TRBV5-1 and TRBJ1-4; D unclear. The CDR3 has 15 residues. CDR1 and CDR2 from the germline V gene are SGHRS and YFSETQ. V lost 0 bases, J lost 3 bases, and 9 bases lay in between.

The V gene is TRBV3-1 (or the pseudogene TRBV3-2), the J gene TRBJ1-1, with TRBD1 matching 9 bases. V shed 2 bases and J 3 bases; nucleotides not matched to a gene: 4. Germline V gene data show CDR1 as LGHDT and CDR2 as YNNKEL (reference sequence). The CDR3 is 15 residues long. The CDR3 protein is CASSQRQGGYTEAFF. In DNA form, the CDR3 reads TGTGCCAGCAGCCAACGACAGGGGGGGTACACTGAAGCTTTCTTT.

Here the CDR3 reads CASSTGTDYEQYF. CDR3 in DNA: TGCGCCAGCAGTACCGGGACAGACTACGAGCAGTACTTC. J is TRBJ2-7 and V is TRBV10-1; 7 bases map to TRBD1. V dropped 5 bases and J dropped 3; count of bases not matched to a gene: 4. Germline CDR1 WNHNN, CDR2 SYGVQD (reference sequence). The CDR3 has 13 amino acids.

The chain links TRBV27 to TRBJ2-2, with 7 bases fitting TRBD1. Germline V CDR1 and CDR2: MNHEY, SMNVEV (reference sequence). Trimming at V came to 5 bases and at J to 3 bases, leaving 3 bases not matched to a gene. CDR3 length equals 14 residues. The CDR3 sequence: CASSLGGYTGELFF. CDR3 DNA: TGTGCCAGCAGTCTAGGGGGCTACACCGGGGAGCTGTTTTTT.

This chain connects TRBV7-9 to TRBJ1-6, with D possibly TRBD1 on 5 matching bases. The CDR3 has 14 residues. Trimming left V 3 bases short and J 5 bases short, with 8 bases between. Germline lookup yields CDR1 SEHNR and CDR2 FQNEAQ (reference sequence). CDR3 bases: TGTGCCAGCAGCTTTACAGGCGATAATTCACCCCTCCACTTT. Translated, it gives CASSFTGDNSPLHF.

This rearrangement joins TRBV30 to TRBJ1-1; possibly TRBD1 for D (6 bases). The germline V and J ends were trimmed by 2 bases and 5 bases, with 18 bases remaining between them. The V gene's germline CDR1 is GTSNPN and CDR2 SVGIG (reference sequence). The CDR3 length is 15 residues. CDR3 nucleotides: TGTGCCTGGAGTCCCCAAATGGGGCAGGGGACTGAAGCTTTCTTT. It is translated as CAWSPQMGQGTEAFF.

The chain couples TRBV2 to TRBJ1-1; D not certain. CDR3 length: 12 residues. The germline V gene encodes CDR1 SNHLY and CDR2 FYNNEI. V lost 4 bases to trimming and J lost 1 base, with 4 bases between them. CDR3 nucleotide sequence: TGTGCCAGCAGTGCCTGGAACACTGAAGCTTTCTTT. This gives the protein CASSAWNTEAFF.

J is TRBJ1-5 and V is TRBV10-2; perhaps TRBD1 as D (6 bases). With 8 bases removed from V and 1 base from J, the gap between germline ends came to 9 bases. Germline CDR1 reads WSHSY; CDR2 reads SAAADI. The CDR3 extends over 13 amino acids. The CDR3, as DNA: TGCGCCAGCGGACAGTTGAGCAATCAGCCCCAGCATTTT. Protein sequence: CASGQLSNQPQHF.

The chain employs TRBV7-2 and TRBJ2-2; D remains ambiguous. V gave up 6 bases and J gave up 2 bases, with 10 bases separating them. CDR1 is SGHTA, CDR2 FQGNSA, per germline. This CDR3 has 14 amino acids. The CDR3 loop reads CASSRRQNTGELFF. CDR3 DNA: TGTGCCAGCAGTCGTCGACAAAACACCGGGGAGCTGTTTTTT.